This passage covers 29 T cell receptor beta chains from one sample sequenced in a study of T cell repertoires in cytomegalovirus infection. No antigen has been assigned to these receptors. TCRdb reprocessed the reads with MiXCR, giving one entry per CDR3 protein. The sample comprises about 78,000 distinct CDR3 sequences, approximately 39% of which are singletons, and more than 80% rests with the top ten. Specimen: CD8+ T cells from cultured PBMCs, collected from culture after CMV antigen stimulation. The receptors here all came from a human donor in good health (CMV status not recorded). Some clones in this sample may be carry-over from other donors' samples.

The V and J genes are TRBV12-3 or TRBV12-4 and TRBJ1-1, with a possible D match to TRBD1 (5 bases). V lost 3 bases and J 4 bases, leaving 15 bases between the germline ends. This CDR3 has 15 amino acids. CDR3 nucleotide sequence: TGTGCCAGCAGTTTTATGGCCCTCGGGGGCACTGAAGCTTTCTTT. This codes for CASSFMALGGTEAFF.

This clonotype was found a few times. Here the CDR3 DNA reads TGTGCCAGCCAGGGGTCGAATTACAATGAGCAGTTCTTC. The encoded protein is CASQGSNYNEQFF. V gene TRBV7-9 combines with J gene TRBJ2-1, with D maybe TRBD1 (6 bases). The V end lost 8 bases, the J end lost 4 bases, and 12 bases lay between the germline ends. The CDR3 has 13 amino acids. Germline V gene data show CDR1 as SEHNR and CDR2 as FQNEAQ (reference sequence). Using reference TRBV7-9 and TRBJ2-1 for the parts outside the CDR3, the full variable domain is DTGVSQNPRHKITKRGQNVTFRCDPISEHNRLYWYRQTLGQGPEFLTYFQNEAQLEKSRLLSDRFSAERPKGSFSTLEIQRTEQGDSAMYLCASQGSNYNEQFFGPGTRLTVL.

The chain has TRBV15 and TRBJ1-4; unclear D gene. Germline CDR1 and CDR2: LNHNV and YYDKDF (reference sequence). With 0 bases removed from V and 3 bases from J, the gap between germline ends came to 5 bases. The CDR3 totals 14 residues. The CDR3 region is CATSRERANEKLFF. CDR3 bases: TGTGCCACCAGCAGAGAAAGGGCTAATGAAAAACTGTTTTTT.

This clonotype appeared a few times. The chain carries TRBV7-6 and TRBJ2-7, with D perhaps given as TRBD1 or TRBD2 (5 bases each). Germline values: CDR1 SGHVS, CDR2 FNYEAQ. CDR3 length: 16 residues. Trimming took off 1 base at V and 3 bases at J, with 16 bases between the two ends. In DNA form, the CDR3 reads TGTGCCAGCAGCTTAGGAGGGGCCGAAACAATCTACGAGCAGTACTTC. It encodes CASSLGGAETIYEQYF.

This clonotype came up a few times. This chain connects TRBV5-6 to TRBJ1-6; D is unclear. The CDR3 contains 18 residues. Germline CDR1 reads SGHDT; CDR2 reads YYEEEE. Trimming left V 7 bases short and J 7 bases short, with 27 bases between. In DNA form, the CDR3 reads TGTGCCAGCCGCTCACAGACGGATCGTACCACCGGGAATTCACCCCTCCACTTT. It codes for CASRSQTDRTTGNSPLHF.

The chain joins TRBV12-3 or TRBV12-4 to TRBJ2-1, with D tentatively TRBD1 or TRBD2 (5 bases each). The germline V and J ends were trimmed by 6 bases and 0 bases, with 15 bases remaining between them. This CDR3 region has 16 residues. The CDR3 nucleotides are TGTGCCAGCAGACCCGGGACGGAGAGCTCCTACAATGAGCAGTTCTTC. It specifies CASRPGTESSYNEQFF.

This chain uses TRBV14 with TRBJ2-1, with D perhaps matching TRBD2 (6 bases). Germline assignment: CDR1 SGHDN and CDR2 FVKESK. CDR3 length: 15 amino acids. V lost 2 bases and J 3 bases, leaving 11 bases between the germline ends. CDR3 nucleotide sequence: TGTGCCAGCAGCCAATCTTTAGCGGACTACAATGAGCAGTTCTTC. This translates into CASSQSLADYNEQFF.

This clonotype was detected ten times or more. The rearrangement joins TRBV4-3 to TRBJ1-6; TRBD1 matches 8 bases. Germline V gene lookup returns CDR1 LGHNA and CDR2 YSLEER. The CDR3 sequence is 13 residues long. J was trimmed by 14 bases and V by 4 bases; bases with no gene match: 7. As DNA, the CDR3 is TGCGCCAGCAGCCCCGGACAGGGAGGTTCCCTCCACTTT. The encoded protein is CASSPGQGGSLHF.

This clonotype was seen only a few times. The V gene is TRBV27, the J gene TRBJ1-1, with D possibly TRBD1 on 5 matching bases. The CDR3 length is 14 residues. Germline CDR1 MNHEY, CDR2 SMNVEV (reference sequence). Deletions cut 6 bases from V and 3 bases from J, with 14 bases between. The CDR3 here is CASRPGDEYTEAFF. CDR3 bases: TGTGCCAGCAGGCCTGGGGACGAGTACACTGAAGCTTTCTTT.

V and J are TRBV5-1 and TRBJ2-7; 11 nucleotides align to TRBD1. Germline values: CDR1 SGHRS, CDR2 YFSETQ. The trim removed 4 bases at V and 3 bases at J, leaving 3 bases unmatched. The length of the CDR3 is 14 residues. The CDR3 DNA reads TGCGCCAGCAGCGCGGGACAGGGGGTCTACGAGCAGTACTTC. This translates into CASSAGQGVYEQYF.

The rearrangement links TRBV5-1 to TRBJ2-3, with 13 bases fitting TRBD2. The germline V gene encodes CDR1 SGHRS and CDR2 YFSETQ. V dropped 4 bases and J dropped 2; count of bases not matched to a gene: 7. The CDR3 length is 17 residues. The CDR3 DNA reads TGCGCCAGCAGCACCGGGACTAGCGGGACCAACACAGATACGCAGTATTTT. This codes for CASSTGTSGTNTDTQYF. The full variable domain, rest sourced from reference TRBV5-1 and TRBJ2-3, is KAGVTQTPRYLIKTRGQQVTLSCSPISGHRSVSWYQQTPGQGLQFLFEYFSETQRNKGNFPGRFSGRQFSNSRSEMNVSTLELGDSALYLCASSTGTSGTNTDTQYFGPGTRLTVL.

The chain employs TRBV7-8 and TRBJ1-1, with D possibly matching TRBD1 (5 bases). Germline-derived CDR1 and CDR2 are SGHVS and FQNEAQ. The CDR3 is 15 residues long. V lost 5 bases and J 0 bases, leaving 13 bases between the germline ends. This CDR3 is CASSRTGPLNTEAFF. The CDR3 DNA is TGTGCCAGCAGCCGAACGGGACCCCTGAACACTGAAGCTTTCTTT.

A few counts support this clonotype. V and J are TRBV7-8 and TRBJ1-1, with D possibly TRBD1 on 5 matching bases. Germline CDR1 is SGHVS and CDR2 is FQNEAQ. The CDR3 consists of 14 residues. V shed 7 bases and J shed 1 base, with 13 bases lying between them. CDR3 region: CASTKGRENTEAFF. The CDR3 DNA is TGTGCCAGCACCAAGGGACGGGAGAACACTGAAGCTTTCTTT.

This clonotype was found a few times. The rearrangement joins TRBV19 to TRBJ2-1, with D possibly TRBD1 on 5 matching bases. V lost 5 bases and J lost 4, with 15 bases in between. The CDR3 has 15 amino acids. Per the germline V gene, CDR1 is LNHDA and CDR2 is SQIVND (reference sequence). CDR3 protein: CASSPWGDRYNEQFF. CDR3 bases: TGTGCCAGTAGTCCATGGGGTGACAGATACAATGAGCAGTTCTTC.

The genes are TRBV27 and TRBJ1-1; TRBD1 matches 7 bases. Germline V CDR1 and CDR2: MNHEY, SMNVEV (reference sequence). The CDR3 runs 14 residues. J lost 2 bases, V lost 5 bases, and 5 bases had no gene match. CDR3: CASSPGTVNTEAFF. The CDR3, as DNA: TGTGCCAGCAGTCCGGGGACAGTTAACACTGAAGCTTTCTTT.

The CDR3 is CASSYREGKRENSPLHF. The CDR3 bases are TGTGCCAGCAGTTATAGGGAGGGAAAGAGGGAAAATTCACCCCTCCACTTT. This chain joins TRBV6-1 and TRBJ1-6; D is ambiguous. Germline lookup yields CDR1 MNHNS and CDR2 SASEGT. Trimming took 5 bases from V and 7 from J, leaving 21 bases between them. There are 17 residues in the CDR3.

CDR3 bases: TGTGCCAGCAGTTACGCTACGGGGGGAAGCACAGATACGCAGTATTTT. Residues: CASSYATGGSTDTQYF. The V gene is TRBV6-5, the J gene TRBJ2-3, with 7 bases matching TRBD2. This CDR3 contains 16 residues. From germline, CDR1 is MNHEY and CDR2 SVGAGI. V shed 2 bases and J 0 bases; nucleotides not matched to a gene: 5.

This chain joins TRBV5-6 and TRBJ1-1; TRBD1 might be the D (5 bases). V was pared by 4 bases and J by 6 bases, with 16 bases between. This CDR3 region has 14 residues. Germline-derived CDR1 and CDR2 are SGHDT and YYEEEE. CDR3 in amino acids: CASSPPTGIPEAFF. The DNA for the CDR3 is TGTGCCAGCAGCCCTCCTACAGGCATCCCTGAAGCTTTCTTT.

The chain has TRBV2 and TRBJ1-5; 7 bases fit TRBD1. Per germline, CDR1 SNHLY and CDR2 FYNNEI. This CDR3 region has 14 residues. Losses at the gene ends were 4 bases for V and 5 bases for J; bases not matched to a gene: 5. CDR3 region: CASSGQGLDQPQHF. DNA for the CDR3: TGTGCCAGCAGTGGACAGGGTCTCGATCAGCCCCAGCATTTT.

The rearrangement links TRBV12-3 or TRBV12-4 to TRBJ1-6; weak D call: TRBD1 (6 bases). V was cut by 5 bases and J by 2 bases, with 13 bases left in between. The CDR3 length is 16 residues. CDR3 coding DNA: TGTGCCAGCAGTAACCCAGGGGTCCCCTATAATTCACCCCTCCACTTT. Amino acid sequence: CASSNPGVPYNSPLHF.

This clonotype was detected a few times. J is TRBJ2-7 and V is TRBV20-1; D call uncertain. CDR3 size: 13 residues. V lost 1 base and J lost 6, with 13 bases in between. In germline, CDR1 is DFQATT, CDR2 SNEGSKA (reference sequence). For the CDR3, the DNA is TGCAGTGCTAGAGTAAGGCTAGACGGCGAGCAGTACTTC. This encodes CSARVRLDGEQYF.

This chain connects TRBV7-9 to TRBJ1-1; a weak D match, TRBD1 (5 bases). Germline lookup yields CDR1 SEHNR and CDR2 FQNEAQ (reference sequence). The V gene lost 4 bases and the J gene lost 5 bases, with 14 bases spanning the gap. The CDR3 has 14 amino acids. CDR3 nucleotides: TGTGCCAGCAGCTCAGGTGGGGGGAGGACTGAAGCTTTCTTT. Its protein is CASSSGGGRTEAFF. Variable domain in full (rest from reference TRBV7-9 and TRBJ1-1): DTGVSQNPRHKITKRGQNVTFRCDPISEHNRLYWYRQTLGQGPEFLTYFQNEAQLEKSRLLSDRFSAERPKGSFSTLEIQRTEQGDSAMYLCASSSGGGRTEAFFGQGTRLTVV.

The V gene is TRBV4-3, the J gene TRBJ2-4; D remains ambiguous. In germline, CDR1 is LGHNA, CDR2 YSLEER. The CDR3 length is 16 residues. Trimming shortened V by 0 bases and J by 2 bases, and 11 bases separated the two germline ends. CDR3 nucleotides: TGCGCCAGCAGCCAAGATGGCGTGGCGACCAAAAACATTCAGTACTTC. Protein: CASSQDGVATKNIQYF.

CDR3 sequence reads: CASSYLAGSYEQYF. The CDR3 coding sequence is TGTGCCAGCAGTTATCTAGCGGGGTCCTACGAGCAGTACTTC. The chain employs TRBV27 and TRBJ2-7; 9 nucleotides match TRBD2. From germline, CDR1 is MNHEY and CDR2 SMNVEV (reference sequence). Trimming took 4 bases from V and 1 from J; bases not matched to a gene: 2. The CDR3 covers 14 residues.

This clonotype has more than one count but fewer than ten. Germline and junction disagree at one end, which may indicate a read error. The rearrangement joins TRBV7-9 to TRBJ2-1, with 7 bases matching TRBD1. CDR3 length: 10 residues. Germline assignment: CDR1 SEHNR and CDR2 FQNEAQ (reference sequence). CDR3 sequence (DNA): TGTGCCAGCAGCGGGACAGCCGAAAACTTC. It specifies CASSGTAENF.

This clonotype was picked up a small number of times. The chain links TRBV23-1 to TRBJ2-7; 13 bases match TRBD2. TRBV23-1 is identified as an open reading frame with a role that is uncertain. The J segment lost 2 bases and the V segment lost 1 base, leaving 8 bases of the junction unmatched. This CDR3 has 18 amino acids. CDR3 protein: CASSQFKTSGGLAYEQYF. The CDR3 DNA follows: TGCGCCAGCAGTCAATTCAAGACTAGCGGGGGGCTCGCCTACGAGCAGTACTTC.

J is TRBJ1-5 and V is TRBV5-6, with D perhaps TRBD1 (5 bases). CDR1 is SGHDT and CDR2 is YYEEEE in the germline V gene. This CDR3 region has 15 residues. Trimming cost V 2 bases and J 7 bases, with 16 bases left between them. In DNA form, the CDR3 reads TGTGCCAGCAGCTTAGGTTTTGACAGAGGGCAGCCCCAGCATTTT. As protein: CASSLGFDRGQPQHF.

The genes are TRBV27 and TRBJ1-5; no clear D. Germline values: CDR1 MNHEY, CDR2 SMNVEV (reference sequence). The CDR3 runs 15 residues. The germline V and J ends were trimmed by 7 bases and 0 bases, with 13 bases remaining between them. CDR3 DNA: TGTGCCAGCATGTCCCCTTCTTATAGCAATCAGCCCCAGCATTTT. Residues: CASMSPSYSNQPQHF.

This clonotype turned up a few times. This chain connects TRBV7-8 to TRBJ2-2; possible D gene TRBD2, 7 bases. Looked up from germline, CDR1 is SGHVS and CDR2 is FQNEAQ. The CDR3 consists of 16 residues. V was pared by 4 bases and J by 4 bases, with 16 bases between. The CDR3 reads CASSSVWGGVTGELFF. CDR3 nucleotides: TGTGCCAGCAGCTCCGTGTGGGGGGGCGTCACCGGGGAGCTGTTTTTT.